These 13 T cell receptor beta chains were sequenced from one sample in a study of shared clonotypes between healthy human individuals. TCRdb keeps only in-frame clones here, not all; method: immunoSEQ multiplex PCR. The profile shows under 600,000 clones, roughly 79% of them singletons. The sequenced sample consisted of PBMCs. These receptors all stem from a woman aged 40 to 50 in good health. Some clones in this sample may be carry-over from other donors' samples.

This sequence joins TRBV7-9 and TRBJ2-5; unclear D gene. Germline loops: CDR1 SEHNR, CDR2 FQNEAQ (reference sequence). V was cut by 1 base and J by 5 bases, with 14 bases left in between. The CDR3 covers 15 residues. As DNA, the CDR3 is TGTGCCAGCAGCTTAGTCCTGGGAACCGGGGAGACCCAGTACTTC. Amino acid sequence: CASSLVLGTGETQYF. Drawing the rest from reference TRBV7-9 and TRBJ2-5, the complete variable domain is DTGVSQNPRHKITKRGQNVTFRCDPISEHNRLYWYRQTLGQGPEFLTYFQNEAQLEKSRLLSDRFSAERPKGSFSTLEIQRTEQGDSAMYLCASSLVLGTGETQYFGPGTRLLVL.

J is TRBJ1-1 and V is TRBV27; 9 bases are shared with TRBD1. V was pared by 3 bases and J by 5 bases, with 4 bases of the junction left unmatched. The CDR3 has 14 amino acids. Germline CDR1 and CDR2: MNHEY and SMNVEV (reference sequence). CDR3 DNA sequence: TGTGCCAGCAGTTTCGGACAGGGGAGGACTGAAGCTTTCTTT. Translating gives CASSFGQGRTEAFF.

The CDR3 coding sequence is TGTGCCATCAGTGTGGGGAGCTCTGGGGCCAACGTCCTGACTTTC. This codes for CAISVGSSGANVLTF. The rearrangement links TRBV10-3 to TRBJ2-6; a possible D gene is TRBD2 (5 bases). V lost 4 bases to trimming and J lost 0 bases, with 7 bases between them. CDR1 ENHRY and CDR2 SYGVKD come from the germline V gene. This CDR3 comprises 15 residues.

J is TRBJ1-2 and V is TRBV28, with 7 bases fitting TRBD1. The CDR3 length is 14 residues. Germline CDR1 and CDR2: MDHEN and SYDVKM. V lost 4 bases to trimming and J lost 5 bases; unmatched junction nucleotides: 7. DNA for the CDR3: TGTGCCAGCAGTTCCCAGGGGGAGACTTATGGCTACACCTTC. Residues: CASSSQGETYGYTF.

The chain joins TRBV2 to TRBJ1-2, with D possibly matching TRBD1 (6 bases). The length of the CDR3 is 14 residues. The germline V gene encodes CDR1 SNHLY and CDR2 FYNNEI. Trimming pared 5 bases from V and 8 bases from J, leaving 18 bases between. The CDR3 nucleotides read TGTGCCAGCAGTCCCACAGGGCAGGCTGGGGGCTACACCTTC. It specifies CASSPTGQAGGYTF.

This rearrangement joins TRBV6-1 to TRBJ2-5, with 8 bases that match TRBD2. The J call may be incorrect, as the DNA end agrees better with TRBJ2-7. Germline V lookup: CDR1 MNHNS, CDR2 SASEGT. There are 16 residues in the CDR3. Here the CDR3 reads CASSDPRLASTYEQYF. For the CDR3, the DNA is TGTGCCAGCAGTGACCCCAGACTAGCGTCGACCTACGAGCAGTACTTC.

CDR3 DNA: TGTGCCAGCAGTTCCCCTCGGACAGGGGGCTCCTACGAGCAGTACTTC. It encodes CASSSPRTGGSYEQYF. V and J are TRBV6-5 and TRBJ2-7; TRBD1 matches 10 bases. The germline CDR1 and CDR2 sequences are MNHEY and SVGAGI. V lost 4 bases, J lost 0 bases, and 6 bases stayed unmatched. This CDR3 spans 16 amino acids.

Notes on this clone: A far larger clone lies a single base away; this is likely a read error. The chain employs TRBV30 and TRBJ2-2; D might be TRBD2 (6 bases). CDR3 length equals 14 residues. The germline V gene encodes CDR1 GTSNPN and CDR2 SVGIG (reference sequence). CDR3 protein: CAWRAGVNTGGLFF. The CDR3 nucleotides read TGTGCCTGGAGAGCCGGTGTAAACACCGGGGGGCTGTTTTTT.

This clone showed up just once. The chain employs TRBV5-1 and TRBJ2-1, with TRBD2 matching 8 bases. Germline CDR1 is SGHRS and CDR2 is YFSETQ. V shed 8 bases and J 5 bases; nucleotides not matched to a gene: 9. The CDR3 is 14 amino acids. The CDR3: CASRPGLGNNEQFF. The CDR3, as DNA: TGCGCCAGTCGTCCGGGACTAGGCAACAATGAGCAGTTCTTC.

This clone occurred a few times. This chain uses TRBV19 with TRBJ1-5; D ambiguous. This CDR3 spans 13 amino acids. In germline, CDR1 is LNHDA, CDR2 SQIVND (reference sequence). Between the trimmed V and J ends, which lost 6 bases and 6 bases, there was a span of 12 bases. In DNA form, the CDR3 reads TGTGCCAGTAGCTCGGGCCATCCTCAGCCCCAGCATTTT. Amino acid sequence: CASSSGHPQPQHF.

The chain combines TRBV6-1 with TRBJ1-3; D unclear. Germline CDR1 is MNHNS and CDR2 is SASEGT. Between the trimmed V and J ends, which lost 5 bases and 4 bases, there was a span of 15 bases. This CDR3 spans 15 amino acids. CDR3: CASSSLGGLGNTIYF. The CDR3, as DNA: TGTGCCAGCAGTTCTCTCGGCGGGCTCGGAAACACCATATATTTT.

Points on this clone: This may arise from a read error, as a much more abundant clone is one base away. The rearrangement links TRBV7-2 to TRBJ2-3; D might be TRBD2 (6 bases). Between the trimmed V and J ends, which lost 5 bases and 1 base, there was a span of 7 bases. The CDR3 contains 13 residues. Germline CDR1 is SGHTA and CDR2 is FQGNSA. CDR3 amino acids: CASSPGGTDTQYF. The CDR3 DNA reads TGTGCCAGCAGCCCGGGGGGCACAGATACGCAGTATTTT.

The chain recombines TRBV6-1 with TRBJ1-1, with D unclear. V was shortened by 2 bases and J by 4 bases, with 14 bases between the two germline ends. The germline gives CDR1 MNHNS, CDR2 SASEGT. The CDR3 sequence is 15 residues long. DNA for the CDR3: TGTGCCAGCAGTGAATTGATTGGTTTCGGCACTGAAGCTTTCTTT. Translation gives CASSELIGFGTEAFF.